Listed below are T cell receptor beta chains from one sample, sequenced in a study of blood T cell repertoires in COVID-19. Profiling relied on immunoSEQ multiplex PCR, and the TCRdb table lists in-frame clones only, not all of them. The sample shows 140,000 to 150,000 clones, 75% to 90% of them seen only once. Sample: peripheral blood. The receptors were sampled from a man in his fifties or sixties with active or convalescent COVID-19. Both conserved end residues are part of each CDR3. A D gene is named only where the DNA matches it firmly. Not all rows give a size; the values are once, few, many and, for expanded clones, a class.

size,D,length,V,J,DNA,CDR3
.,TRBD2,15,TRBV9,TRBJ2-2,TGTGCCAGCAGTTGGGGAGGGGATAACACCGGGGAGCTGTTTTTT,CASSWGGDNTGELFF
.,TRBD1,14,TRBV27,TRBJ2-7,TGTGCCAGCAGTCCCATGACAGGGGGCTACGAGCAGTACTTC,CASSPMTGGYEQYF
.,.,15,TRBV2,TRBJ1-6,TGTGCCAGCAGTGTGACAGATTTAGCCAATTCACCCCTCCACTTT,CASSVTDLANSPLHF
.,TRBD1,13,TRBV7-2,TRBJ2-1,TGTGCCAGCAGCCTAGGGACAGGTGATGAGCAGTTCTTC,CASSLGTGDEQFF
.,TRBD1,13,TRBV5-1,TRBJ1-2,TGCGCCAGCAGCCCCAACAGGGGGGCCGGCTACACCTTC,CASSPNRGAGYTF
.,TRBD2,16,TRBV5-1,TRBJ2-1,TGCGCCAGCAGCCCGACTTTAGCGGGAGCCAACAATGAGCAGTTCTTC,CASSPTLAGANNEQFF
.,.,22,TRBV27,TRBJ2-1,TGTGCCAGCAGTTTACGGTCAAATCCCGTGAGTAGCGGATGGAGCTCCTACAATGAGCAGTTCTTC,CASSLRSNPVSSGWSSYNEQFF
once,TRBD2,14,TRBV5-4,TRBJ2-5,TGTGCCAGCAGCGCAGCGGGGGTAAGGGAGACCCAGTACTTC,CASSAAGVRETQYF
few,.,16,TRBV7-8,TRBJ2-7,TGTGCCAGCAGCTTAGGGGCCGTAGGACAGACCTACGAGCAGTACTTC,CASSLGAVGQTYEQYF
.,TRBD1,14,TRBV2,TRBJ1-5,TGTGCCAGCAGCCCGGGACAGGCCGATCAGCCCCAGCATTTT,CASSPGQADQPQHF
once,TRBD2,15,TRBV19,TRBJ2-1,TGTGCCAGTAGAACTCTAGCGGGCTCCTACAATGAGCAGTTCTTC,CASRTLAGSYNEQFF
.,.,16,TRBV30,TRBJ1-5,TGTGCCTGGAGTGTAACGACCCGGGGATACAATCAGCCCCAGCATTTT,CAWSVTTRGYNQPQHF
.,TRBD2,17,TRBV11-2,TRBJ2-5,TGTGCCAGCAGCCCTGGGACTAGCGGGGAGGGACAAGAGACCCAGTACTTC,CASSPGTSGEGQETQYF
.,.,13,TRBV12-3/TRBV12-4,TRBJ1-2,TGTGCCAGCAGTTTAAACTTTCCGTATGGCTACACCTTC,CASSLNFPYGYTF
.,TRBD2,16,TRBV5-1,TRBJ2-1,TGCGCCAGCAGCTTCGGACTAGCCGGGTCCTACAATGAGCAGTTCTTC,CASSFGLAGSYNEQFF
once,.,15,TRBV7-2,TRBJ2-5,TGTGCCAGCAGCTTAGTGGTGGGAGTATGGGAGACCCAGTACTTC,CASSLVVGVWETQYF
.,.,15,TRBV4-2,TRBJ2-7,TGTGCCAGCAGCCAAGATCACAGGGCTGGTCGCGAGCAGTACTTC,CASSQDHRAGREQYF
.,TRBD1,17,TRBV5-5,TRBJ1-2,TGTGCCAGCAGCTTGGTTTCCCCGACAGGGTGGGACTATGGCTACACCTTC,CASSLVSPTGWDYGYTF
.,.,17,TRBV10-1,TRBJ1-2,TGCGCCAGCAGTGAGTCGGCAGGGTATACGCGCGACTATGGCTACACCTTC,CASSESAGYTRDYGYTF
.,.,13,TRBV24-1,TRBJ1-2,TGTGCCACCAGTGAGCGCCGCTTCTATGGCTACACCTTC,CATSERRFYGYTF
once,TRBD2,15,TRBV5-4,TRBJ2-7,TGTGCCAGCAGCGGGGAGGGGACTACCAAATACGAGCAGTACTTC,CASSGEGTTKYEQYF
.,TRBD1,14,TRBV30,TRBJ1-4,TGTGCCTGGAGTGAGGACAGGTGGAATGAAAAACTGTTTTTT,CAWSEDRWNEKLFF
.,.,18,TRBV10-3,TRBJ1-2,TGTGCCATCAGTGTACGCAGCAGGAGGTCGAAAGCTAACTATGGCTACACCTTC,CAISVRSRRSKANYGYTF
.,TRBD2,18,TRBV4-2,TRBJ2-2,TGTGCCAGCAGCCAAGAGGCCGGCGGGAGGGCTAACACCGGGGAGCTGTTTTTT,CASSQEAGGRANTGELFF
.,TRBD1,13,TRBV2,TRBJ1-6,TGTGCCAGCAGCGGGACAGATAATTCACCCCTCCACTTT,CASSGTDNSPLHF
few,TRBD1,14,TRBV5-1,TRBJ1-1,TGCGCCAGCAGCCCGGGACAGGTGAACACTGAAGCTTTCTTT,CASSPGQVNTEAFF
.,TRBD1,16,TRBV28,TRBJ2-1,TGTGCCAGCAGTTTACCAGGGCAGGGGGCGGGCAATGAGCAGTTCTTC,CASSLPGQGAGNEQFF
.,TRBD1,14,TRBV28,TRBJ1-6,TGTGCCAGCAGTTCGGGACAGAACAATTCACCCCTCCACTTT,CASSSGQNNSPLHF
.,TRBD1,13,TRBV30,TRBJ1-1,TGTGCCTGTGGACAGGGGCTGAACACTGAAGCTTTCTTT,CACGQGLNTEAFF
.,.,13,TRBV20-1,TRBJ1-2,TGCAGTGCTAGTGACACAGGGATAGGAGGCTACACCTTC,CSASDTGIGGYTF
.,.,12,TRBV12-3/TRBV12-4,TRBJ1-2,TGTGCCAGCAGCCCGCAGGGGAATGGCTACACCTTC,CASSPQGNGYTF
.,.,13,TRBV2,TRBJ1-2,TGTGCCCGCGCATTGGGGGGGGTGGATGGCTACACCTTC,CARALGGVDGYTF
.,TRBD2,17,TRBV15,TRBJ2-3,TGTGCCACCAGCAGAGGGGGACTAGCGGGAACGGCAGATACGCAGTATTTT,CATSRGGLAGTADTQYF
.,.,15,TRBV9,TRBJ2-1,TGTGCCAGCAGCGTAGCCCCCGACGGGAGAAATGAGCAGTTCTTC,CASSVAPDGRNEQFF
.,.,16,TRBV19,TRBJ2-1,TGTGCCAGTAGCCCAACCTTTCCGAGCTCCTACAATGAGCAGTTCTTC,CASSPTFPSSYNEQFF
once,.,11,TRBV30,TRBJ2-3,TGTGCCTGGAGTACTAGAGATACGCAGTATTTT,CAWSTRDTQYF
.,.,17,TRBV9,TRBJ2-3,TGTGCCAGCAGCGTAAGGAGTGTGGGGACTTTCACAGATACGCAGTATTTT,CASSVRSVGTFTDTQYF
.,.,16,TRBV5-4,TRBJ2-3,TGTGCCAGCAGCTTGTCGTGGGCTACTAGCACAGATACGCAGTATTTT,CASSLSWATSTDTQYF
.,TRBD1,13,TRBV19,TRBJ1-2,TGTGCCAGTAGTATGGGACAGCTCTATGGCTACACCTTC,CASSMGQLYGYTF
.,.,15,TRBV27,TRBJ1-5,TGTGCCAGCAGTTTATCGAGGGAGGGGGAGCAGCCCCAGCATTTT,CASSLSREGEQPQHF
.,.,15,TRBV5-4,TRBJ2-1,TGTGCCAGCAGCTTGGGGCGTAACAGGGTTAGTGAGCAGTTCTTC,CASSLGRNRVSEQFF
few,.,12,TRBV6-5,TRBJ1-1,TGTGCCAGCAGAAAGGGGCACACTGAAGCTTTCTTT,CASRKGHTEAFF
.,.,15,TRBV28,TRBJ1-4,TGTGCCAGCAGTCCCTCCACAGGTCGTAATGAAAAACTGTTTTTT,CASSPSTGRNEKLFF
.,.,11,TRBV20-1,TRBJ1-2,TGCAGTGCTAGGAGTTCATATGGCTACACCTTC,CSARSSYGYTF
.,.,15,TRBV19,TRBJ2-5,TGTGCCAGTAGTAGGGGGGATGGGATTCGAGAGACCCAGTACTTC,CASSRGDGIRETQYF
once,.,16,TRBV7-2,TRBJ2-1,TGTGCCAGCAGCGAGCGTACAGGGCGCTCCTACAATGAGCAGTTCTTC,CASSERTGRSYNEQFF
.,TRBD1,15,TRBV24-1,TRBJ2-2,TGTGCCACCAGTGATCCGAGGACAGGCCCCGGGGAGCTGTTTTTT,CATSDPRTGPGELFF
.,TRBD1,15,TRBV7-9,TRBJ2-7,TGTGCCAGCAGCCTGGGACAGGGGACTTTCTACGAGCAGTACTTC,CASSLGQGTFYEQYF
once,.,15,TRBV10-3,TRBJ1-2,TGTGCCTCTACTCCGGGGGGACGGCGGGTCTATGGCTACACCTTC,CASTPGGRRVYGYTF
once,.,16,TRBV6-1,TRBJ1-1,TGTGCCAGCAGTGAACCAAGCGGGATAGACCCTTTTGAAGCTTTCTTT,CASSEPSGIDPFEAFF
.,.,15,TRBV18,TRBJ2-7,TGTGCCAGCTCACCCCCCTCTAGAGGGTTCGACGAGCAGTACTTC,CASSPPSRGFDEQYF
few,.,17,TRBV7-9,TRBJ2-5,TGTGCCAGCAGCTTCCAGGGTGGTAAAGGGTTCCCCGAGACCCAGTACTTC,CASSFQGGKGFPETQYF